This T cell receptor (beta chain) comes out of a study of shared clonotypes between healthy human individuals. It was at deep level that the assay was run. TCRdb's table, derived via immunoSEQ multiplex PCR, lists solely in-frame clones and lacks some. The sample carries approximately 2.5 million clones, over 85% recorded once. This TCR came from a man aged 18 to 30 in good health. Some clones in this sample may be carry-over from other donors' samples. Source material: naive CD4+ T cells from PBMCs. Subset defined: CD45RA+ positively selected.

DNA for the CDR3: TGCAGCGTTGGAATAGTATCACCGGATGAGCAGTTCTTC. Residues: CSVGIVSPDEQFF. This chain joins TRBV29-1 and TRBJ2-1; the D is unclear. The CDR3 totals 13 residues. Germline V CDR1 and CDR2: SQVTM, ANQGSEA. V lost 4 bases and J 8 bases, leaving 15 bases between the germline ends.